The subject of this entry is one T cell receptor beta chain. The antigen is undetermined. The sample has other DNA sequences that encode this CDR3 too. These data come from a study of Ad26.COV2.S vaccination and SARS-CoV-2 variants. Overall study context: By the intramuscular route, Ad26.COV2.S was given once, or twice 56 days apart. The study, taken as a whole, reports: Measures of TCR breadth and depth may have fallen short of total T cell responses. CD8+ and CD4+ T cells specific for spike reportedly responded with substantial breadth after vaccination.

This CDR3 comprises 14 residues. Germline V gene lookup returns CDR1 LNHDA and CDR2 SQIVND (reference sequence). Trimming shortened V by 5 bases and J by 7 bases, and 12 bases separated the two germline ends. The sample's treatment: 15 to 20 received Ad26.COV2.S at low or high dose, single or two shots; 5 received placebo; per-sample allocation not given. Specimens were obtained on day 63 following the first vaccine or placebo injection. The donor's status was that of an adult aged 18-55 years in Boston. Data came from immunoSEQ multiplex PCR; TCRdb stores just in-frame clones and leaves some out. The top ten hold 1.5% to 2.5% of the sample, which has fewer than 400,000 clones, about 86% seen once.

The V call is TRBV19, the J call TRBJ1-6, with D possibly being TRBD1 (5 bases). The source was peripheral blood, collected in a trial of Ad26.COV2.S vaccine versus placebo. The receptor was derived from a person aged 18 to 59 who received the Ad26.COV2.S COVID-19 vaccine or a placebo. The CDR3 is CASSPTGTNSPLHF. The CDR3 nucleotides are TGTGCCAGTAGTCCGACCGGGACCAATTCACCCCTCCACTTT.